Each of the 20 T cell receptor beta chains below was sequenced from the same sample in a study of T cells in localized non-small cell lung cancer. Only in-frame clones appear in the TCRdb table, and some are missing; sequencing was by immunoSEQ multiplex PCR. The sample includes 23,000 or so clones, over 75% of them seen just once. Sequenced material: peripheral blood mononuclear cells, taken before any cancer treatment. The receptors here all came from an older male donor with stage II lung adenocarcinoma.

The chain's CDR3 is CASSWGRHGELFF. The CDR3 DNA is TGTGCCAGCAGTTGGGGGAGACACGGGGAGCTGTTTTTT. The rearrangement uses TRBV28 and TRBJ2-2; TRBD1 or TRBD2 may be the D gene (5 bases each). The CDR3 covers 13 residues. CDR1 and CDR2 from the germline V gene are MDHEN and SYDVKM. V shed 4 bases and J shed 7 bases, with 10 bases lying between them.

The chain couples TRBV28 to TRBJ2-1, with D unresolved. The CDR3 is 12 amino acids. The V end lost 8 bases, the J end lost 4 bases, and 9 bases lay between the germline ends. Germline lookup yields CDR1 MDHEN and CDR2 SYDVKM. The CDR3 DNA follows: TGTGCCAGCTACGGCCAATACAATGAGCAGTTCTTC. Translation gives CASYGQYNEQFF.

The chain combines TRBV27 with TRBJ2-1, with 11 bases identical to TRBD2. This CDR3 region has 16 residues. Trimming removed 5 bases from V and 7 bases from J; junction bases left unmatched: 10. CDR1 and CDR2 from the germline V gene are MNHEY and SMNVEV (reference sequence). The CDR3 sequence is CASSGATSGKGNEQFF. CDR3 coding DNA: TGTGCCAGCAGTGGGGCGACTAGCGGGAAGGGGAATGAGCAGTTCTTC.

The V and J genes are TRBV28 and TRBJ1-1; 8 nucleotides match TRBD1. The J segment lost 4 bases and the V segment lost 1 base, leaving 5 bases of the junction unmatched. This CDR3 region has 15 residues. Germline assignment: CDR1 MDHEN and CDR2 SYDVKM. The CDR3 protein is CASSLSRQGSTEAFF. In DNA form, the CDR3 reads TGTGCCAGCAGTTTATCCCGACAGGGGAGCACTGAAGCTTTCTTT.

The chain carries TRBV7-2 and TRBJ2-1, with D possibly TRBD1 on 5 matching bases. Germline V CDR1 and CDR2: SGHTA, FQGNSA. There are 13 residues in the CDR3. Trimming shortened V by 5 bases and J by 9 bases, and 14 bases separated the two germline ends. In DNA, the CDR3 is TGTGCCAGCAGCCCAACCAGGGCAAGTGAGCAGTTCTTC. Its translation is CASSPTRASEQFF.

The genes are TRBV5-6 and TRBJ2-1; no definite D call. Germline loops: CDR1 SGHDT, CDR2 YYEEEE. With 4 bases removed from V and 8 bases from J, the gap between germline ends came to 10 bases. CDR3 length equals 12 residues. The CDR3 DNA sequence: TGTGCCAGCAGCCGGTCCGGTGATGAGCAGTTCTTC. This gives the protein CASSRSGDEQFF. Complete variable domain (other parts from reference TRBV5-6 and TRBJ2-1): DAGVTQSPTHLIKTRGQQVTLRCSPKSGHDTVSWYQQALGQGPQFIFQYYEEEERQRGNFPDRFSGHQFPNYSSELNVNALLLGDSALYLCASSRSGDEQFFGPGTRLTVL.

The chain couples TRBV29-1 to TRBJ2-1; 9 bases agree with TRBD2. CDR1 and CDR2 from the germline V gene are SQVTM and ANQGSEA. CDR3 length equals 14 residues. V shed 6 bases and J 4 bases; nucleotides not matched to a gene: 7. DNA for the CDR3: TGCAGCGTCGGGAAGCGGGAGGTTTACAATGAGCAGTTCTTC. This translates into CSVGKREVYNEQFF.

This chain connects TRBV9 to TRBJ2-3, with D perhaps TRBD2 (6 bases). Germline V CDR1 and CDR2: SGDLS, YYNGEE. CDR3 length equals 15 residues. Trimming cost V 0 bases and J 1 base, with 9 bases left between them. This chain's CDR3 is CASSVVGGGTDTQYF. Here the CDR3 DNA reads TGTGCCAGCAGCGTAGTCGGGGGAGGCACAGATACGCAGTATTTT.

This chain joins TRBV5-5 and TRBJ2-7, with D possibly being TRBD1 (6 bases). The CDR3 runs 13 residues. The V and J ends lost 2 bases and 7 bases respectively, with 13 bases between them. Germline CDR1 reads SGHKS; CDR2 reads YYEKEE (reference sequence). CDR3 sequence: CASSFLGAEEQYF. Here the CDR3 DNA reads TGTGCCAGCAGCTTTTTGGGGGCCGAGGAGCAGTACTTC. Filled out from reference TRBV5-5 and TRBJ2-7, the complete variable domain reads DAGVTQSPTHLIKTRGQQVTLRCSPISGHKSVSWYQQVLGQGPQFIFQYYEKEERGRGNFPDRFSARQFPNYSSELNVNALLLGDSALYLCASSFLGAEEQYFGPGTRLTVT.

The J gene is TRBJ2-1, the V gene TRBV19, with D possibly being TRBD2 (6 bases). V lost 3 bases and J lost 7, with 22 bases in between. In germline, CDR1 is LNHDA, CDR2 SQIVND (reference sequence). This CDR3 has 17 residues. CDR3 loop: CASSIRPGLTWENEQFF. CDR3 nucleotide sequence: TGTGCCAGTAGTATCCGCCCGGGACTTACCTGGGAAAATGAGCAGTTCTTC.

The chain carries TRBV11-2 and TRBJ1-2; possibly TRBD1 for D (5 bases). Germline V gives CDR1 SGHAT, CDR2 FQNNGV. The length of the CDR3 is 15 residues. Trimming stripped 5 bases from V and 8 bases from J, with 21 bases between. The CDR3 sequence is CASSPFSLGGMGYTF. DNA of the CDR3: TGTGCCAGCAGCCCCTTTAGTTTGGGGGGTATGGGCTACACCTTC.

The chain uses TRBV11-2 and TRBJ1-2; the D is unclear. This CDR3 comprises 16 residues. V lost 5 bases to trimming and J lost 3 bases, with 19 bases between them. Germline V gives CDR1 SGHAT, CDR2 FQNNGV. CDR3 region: CASSRSWASDDYGYTF. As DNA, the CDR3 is TGTGCCAGCAGCCGCTCTTGGGCCAGCGATGACTATGGCTACACCTTC. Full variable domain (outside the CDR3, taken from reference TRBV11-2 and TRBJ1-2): EAGVAQSPRYKIIEKRQSVAFWCNPISGHATLYWYQQILGQGPKLLIQFQNNGVVDDSQLPKDRFSAERLKGVDSTLKIQPAKLEDSAVYLCASSRSWASDDYGYTFGSGTRLTVV.

CDR3: CASSRGHRATNEKLFF. The CDR3 DNA is TGTGCCAGCAGCCGGGGACACCGAGCAACTAATGAAAAACTGTTTTTT. The V gene is TRBV7-2, the J gene TRBJ1-4, with a possible D match to TRBD1 (6 bases). The germline V gene encodes CDR1 SGHTA and CDR2 FQGNSA. Trimming removed 5 bases from V and 0 bases from J, with 13 bases in between. This CDR3 has 16 amino acids.

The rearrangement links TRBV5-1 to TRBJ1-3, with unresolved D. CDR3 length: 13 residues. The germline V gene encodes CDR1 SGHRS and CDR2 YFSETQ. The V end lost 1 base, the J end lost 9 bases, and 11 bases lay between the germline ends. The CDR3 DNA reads TGCGCCAGCAGCTTGTATGGCGGCGGCACCATATATTTT. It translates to CASSLYGGGTIYF.

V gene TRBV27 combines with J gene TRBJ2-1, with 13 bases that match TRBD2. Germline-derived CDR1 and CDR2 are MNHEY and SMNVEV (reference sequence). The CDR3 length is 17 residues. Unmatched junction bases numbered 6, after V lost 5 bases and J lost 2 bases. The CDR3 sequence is CASSLSGLAGPYNEQFF. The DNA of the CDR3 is TGTGCCAGCAGTCTCTCGGGACTAGCGGGACCCTACAATGAGCAGTTCTTC.

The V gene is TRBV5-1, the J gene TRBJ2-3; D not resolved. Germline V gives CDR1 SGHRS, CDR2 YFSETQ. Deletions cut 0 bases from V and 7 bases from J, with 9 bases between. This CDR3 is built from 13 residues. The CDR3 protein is CASSLGTSHTQYF. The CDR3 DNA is TGCGCCAGCAGCTTGGGCACAAGCCATACGCAGTATTTT.

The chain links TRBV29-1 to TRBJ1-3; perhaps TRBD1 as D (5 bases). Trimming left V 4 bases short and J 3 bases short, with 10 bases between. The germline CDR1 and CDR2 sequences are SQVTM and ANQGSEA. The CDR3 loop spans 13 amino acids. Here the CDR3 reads CSVGPGVGNTIYF. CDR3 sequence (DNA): TGCAGCGTTGGCCCGGGGGTTGGAAACACCATATATTTT.

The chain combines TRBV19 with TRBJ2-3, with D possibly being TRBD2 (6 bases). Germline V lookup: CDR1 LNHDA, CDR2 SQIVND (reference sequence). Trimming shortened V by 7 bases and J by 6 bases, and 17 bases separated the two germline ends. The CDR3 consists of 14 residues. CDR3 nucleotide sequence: TGTGCCAGTATGGAGGGAGGTAGTCCGGATACGCAGTATTTT. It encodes CASMEGGSPDTQYF.

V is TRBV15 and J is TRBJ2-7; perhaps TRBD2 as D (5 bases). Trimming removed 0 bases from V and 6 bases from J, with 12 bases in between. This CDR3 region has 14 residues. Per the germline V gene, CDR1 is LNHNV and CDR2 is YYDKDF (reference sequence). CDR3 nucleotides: TGTGCCACCAGCAGAGATAGGCTAGCCGTCGAGCAGTACTTC. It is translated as CATSRDRLAVEQYF.

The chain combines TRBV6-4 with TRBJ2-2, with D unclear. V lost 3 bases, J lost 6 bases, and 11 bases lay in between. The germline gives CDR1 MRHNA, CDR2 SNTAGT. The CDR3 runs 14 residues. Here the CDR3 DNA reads TGTGCCAGCAGTGAAACTTACCGGTCCGGGGAGCTGTTTTTT. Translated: CASSETYRSGELFF.